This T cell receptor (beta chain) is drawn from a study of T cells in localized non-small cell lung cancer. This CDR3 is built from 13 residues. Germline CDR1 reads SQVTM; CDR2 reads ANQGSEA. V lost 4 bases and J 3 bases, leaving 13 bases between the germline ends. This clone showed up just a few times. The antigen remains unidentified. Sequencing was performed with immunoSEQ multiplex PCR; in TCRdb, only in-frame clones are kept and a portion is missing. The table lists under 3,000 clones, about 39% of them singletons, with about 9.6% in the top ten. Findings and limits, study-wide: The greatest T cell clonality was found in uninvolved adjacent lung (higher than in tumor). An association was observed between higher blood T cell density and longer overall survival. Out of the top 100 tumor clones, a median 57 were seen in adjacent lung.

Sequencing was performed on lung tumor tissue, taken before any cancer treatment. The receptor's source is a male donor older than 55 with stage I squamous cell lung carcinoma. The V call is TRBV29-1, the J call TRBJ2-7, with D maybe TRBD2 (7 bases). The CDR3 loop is CSVGLGGGYEQYF. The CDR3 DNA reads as TGCAGCGTTGGGCTAGGGGGGGGCTACGAGCAGTACTTC.